Listed below are T cell receptor beta chains from one sample, sequenced in a study of CD8 T cells in Susac syndrome. TCRdb processed the immunoSEQ multiplex PCR reads anew with MiXCR; each CDR3 protein has one entry. The table includes approximately 150,000 distinct CDR3 sequences, 93% detected once. The sequenced material came from CD4+ T cells from PBMCs. The receptors stem from a human donor in good health. Both conserved end residues are part of each CDR3. Fields, in order: J gene, D gene, clone size, V gene, CDR3 protein, CDR3 DNA. A D gene is named only where the DNA matches it firmly. The size field is filled for only some rows; it gives once, few, many or a size class.

TRBJ1-2	-	-	TRBV20-1	CSAGTGRSYGYTF	TGCAGTGCTGGCACCGGGCGTTCCTATGGCTACACCTTC
TRBJ1-6	-	-	TRBV5-1	CASSLRVGTGNSPLHF	TGCGCCAGCAGCTTGAGAGTTGGGACCGGGAATTCACCCCTCCACTTT
TRBJ1-3	-	-	TRBV7-2	CASSRPGDTIYF	TGTGCCAGCAGCCGGCCAGGGGACACCATATATTTT
TRBJ1-1	-	-	TRBV7-8	CASSLNVQINTEAFF	TGTGCCAGCAGCTTAAACGTCCAGATAAACACTGAAGCTTTCTTT
TRBJ1-4	-	-	TRBV6-1	CATQGGGVGKLFF	TGTGCCACCCAAGGGGGTGGGGTGGGAAAACTGTTTTTT
TRBJ2-5	-	-	TRBV5-1	CASSPLGSLRETQYF	TGCGCCAGCAGCCCCCTTGGGTCTCTCCGGGAGACCCAGTACTTC
TRBJ2-1	TRBD2	-	TRBV29-1	CSVVRLAGRGEYNEQFF	TGCAGCGTTGTGCGACTAGCGGGGCGAGGAGAATACAATGAGCAGTTCTTC
TRBJ2-2	-	-	TRBV7-8	CASSLGSMFF	TGTGCCAGCAGCTTAGGGTCGATGTTTTTT
TRBJ1-5	-	-	TRBV2	CASSARGSGQPQHF	TGTGCCAGCAGTGCCAGGGGTTCCGGCCAGCCCCAGCATTTT
TRBJ2-3	-	-	TRBV3-1	CASSQDRRVWSTDTQYF	TGTGCCAGCAGCCAAGATCGGAGGGTCTGGAGCACAGATACGCAGTATTTT
TRBJ1-3	-	-	TRBV18	CASSPNYSIYEFVPGNTIYF	TGTGCCAGCTCACCAAACTATAGCATCTATGAATTCGTCCCGGGAAACACCATATATTTT
TRBJ1-4	TRBD1	-	TRBV6-6	CASSRQGSMTNEKLFF	TGTGCCAGCAGCCGACAGGGGAGTATGACTAATGAAAAACTGTTTTTT
TRBJ2-2	-	-	TRBV27	CASGPQYTGELFF	TGTGCCAGCGGACCCCAGTACACCGGGGAGCTGTTTTTT
TRBJ1-2	TRBD1	-	TRBV29-1	CSVEGDRENYGYTF	TGCAGCGTTGAAGGGGACAGGGAAAACTATGGCTACACCTTC
TRBJ2-3	-	few	TRBV5-4	CASSLPGTDTQYF	TGTGCCAGCAGCTTGCCGGGAACAGATACGCAGTATTTT
TRBJ1-1	-	once	TRBV7-9	CASTARGGGNTEAFF	TGTGCCAGCACCGCCCGGGGTGGCGGGAACACTGAAGCTTTCTTT
TRBJ2-7	TRBD2	-	TRBV4-1	CASSQGRGGTEQYF	TGCGCCAGCAGCCAAGGCCGGGGGGGGACCGAGCAGTACTTC
TRBJ1-2	-	-	TRBV6-1	CASSEAAVRYGYTF	TGTGCCAGCAGTGAAGCGGCTGTCCGGTATGGCTACACCTTC
TRBJ2-3	-	-	TRBV20-1	CSALDSSTDTQYF	TGCAGTGCCTTGGACAGTTCGACAGATACGCAGTATTTT
TRBJ2-5	-	-	TRBV19	CASQIEETQYF	TGTGCCAGCCAGATAGAAGAGACCCAGTACTTC
TRBJ1-5	TRBD1	-	TRBV6-5	CASSWTGADQPQHF	TGTGCCAGCAGTTGGACAGGGGCGGATCAGCCCCAGCATTTT
TRBJ2-3	TRBD2	-	TRBV15	CATSAGLAGGQWNTQYF	TGTGCCACCAGCGCGGGACTAGCGGGGGGACAATGGAATACGCAGTATTTT
TRBJ1-5	-	-	TRBV4-2	CASSQGMGSNQPQHF	TGTGCCAGCAGCCAAGGGATGGGAAGCAATCAGCCCCAGCATTTT
TRBJ1-1	-	-	TRBV6-1	CASRLTGSRTEAFF	TGTGCCAGCAGACTTACTGGGAGTCGGACTGAAGCTTTCTTT
TRBJ2-3	-	-	TRBV9	CASSVAGITDTQYF	TGTGCCAGCAGCGTAGCGGGAATCACAGATACGCAGTATTTT
TRBJ2-1	-	-	TRBV9	CASSVEWGGGAQGNEQFF	TGTGCCAGCAGCGTAGAGTGGGGGGGAGGGGCCCAGGGGAATGAGCAGTTCTTC
TRBJ2-7	-	-	TRBV7-2	CASSLGVSVYEQYF	TGTGCCAGCAGCTTGGGGGTTTCGGTCTACGAGCAGTACTTC
TRBJ2-1	TRBD1	-	TRBV19	CASSKDRRSYNEQFF	TGTGCCAGTAGTAAGGACAGGCGCTCCTACAATGAGCAGTTCTTC
TRBJ2-5	-	-	TRBV20-1	CSATPGRSQETQYF	TGCAGTGCGACCCCGGGACGGAGTCAAGAGACCCAGTACTTC
TRBJ2-7	-	few	TRBV4-1	CASSPGFTSYEQYF	TGCGCCAGCAGCCCCGGGTTCACCTCCTACGAGCAGTACTTC
TRBJ1-6	-	-	TRBV27	CASSFSGHSPLHF	TGTGCCAGCAGTTTCTCAGGGCATTCACCCCTCCACTTT
TRBJ1-6	-	-	TRBV20-1	CSARETRDSPLHF	TGCAGTGCTAGAGAGACCCGCGATTCACCCCTCCACTTT
TRBJ1-4	TRBD1	few	TRBV19	CASSGTATNEKLFF	TGTGCCAGTAGCGGGACAGCAACTAATGAAAAACTGTTTTTT
TRBJ2-4	TRBD2	-	TRBV20-1	CSAAPSGGPNIQYF	TGCAGTGCTGCACCCAGCGGGGGGCCAAACATTCAGTACTTC
TRBJ2-7	TRBD2	-	TRBV20-1	CSARALAGGSSYEQYF	TGCAGTGCTAGAGCCCTAGCGGGGGGGTCGTCCTACGAGCAGTACTTC
TRBJ2-5	-	few	TRBV5-1	CASSRAVQETQYF	TGCGCCAGCAGCCGAGCCGTCCAAGAGACCCAGTACTTC
TRBJ1-2	TRBD1	-	TRBV20-1	CSAPTGGIYGYTF	TGCAGTGCCCCTACAGGGGGCATCTATGGCTACACCTTC
TRBJ2-1	TRBD2	once	TRBV20-1	CSARGLAGNNEQFF	TGCAGTGCTAGAGGACTAGCGGGGAACAATGAGCAGTTCTTC
TRBJ1-1	TRBD1	-	TRBV2	CASIKGQGGTEAFF	TGTGCCAGCATTAAAGGACAGGGTGGGACTGAAGCTTTCTTT
TRBJ2-7	TRBD1	-	TRBV3-1	CASTSGTGTYEQYF	TGTGCCAGCACGTCCGGGACAGGGACCTACGAGCAGTACTTC
TRBJ1-5	-	-	TRBV4-1	CASSLGRQGNQPQHF	TGCGCCAGCAGCCTAGGCCGCCAGGGCAATCAGCCCCAGCATTTT
TRBJ2-5	-	-	TRBV3-1	CASSLIPGQTQYF	TGTGCCAGCAGCCTCATTCCAGGGCAGACCCAGTACTTC
TRBJ1-6	TRBD1	-	TRBV29-1	CSVQDRVGSPLHF	TGCAGCGTTCAGGACAGGGTGGGGTCACCCCTCCACTTT
TRBJ1-6	-	-	TRBV10-3	CAISESRILNSPLHF	TGTGCCATCAGTGAGAGTCGGATCCTTAATTCACCCCTCCACTTT
TRBJ1-2	TRBD1	-	TRBV2	CASSPFGQEESGYTF	TGTGCCAGCAGTCCTTTTGGACAGGAGGAATCTGGCTACACCTTC
TRBJ2-3	TRBD1	-	TRBV5-4	CASSPTGATSTDTQYF	TGTGCCAGCAGCCCCACAGGGGCAACTAGCACAGATACGCAGTATTTT
TRBJ2-1	-	-	TRBV12-3/TRBV12-4	CASSFQPFNEQFF	TGTGCCAGCAGTTTTCAGCCGTTCAATGAGCAGTTCTTC
TRBJ1-3	TRBD1	-	TRBV3-1	CASGRQGGGNTIYF	TGTGCCAGCGGCCGACAGGGTGGTGGAAACACCATATATTTT
TRBJ1-2	-	-	TRBV3-1	CASSQDHGGYTF	TGTGCCAGCAGCCAAGATCACGGAGGCTACACCTTC
TRBJ2-2	TRBD2	-	TRBV5-1	CASSSAGENTGELFF	TGCGCCAGCAGCTCGGCGGGGGAGAACACCGGGGAGCTGTTTTTT
TRBJ1-3	-	-	TRBV9	CASSPRGDPSGNTIYF	TGTGCCAGCAGCCCCCGAGGGGATCCCTCTGGAAACACCATATATTTT
TRBJ2-5	-	-	TRBV25-1	CASSEFRGGEETQYF	TGTGCCAGCAGTGAATTCAGGGGGGGGGAAGAGACCCAGTACTTC
TRBJ2-1	TRBD2	-	TRBV29-1	CSTRLAGKLGNEQFF	TGCAGCACAAGACTAGCGGGGAAGTTGGGCAATGAGCAGTTCTTC
TRBJ2-7	-	-	TRBV7-2	CASRPNSGGSYEQYF	TGTGCCAGCAGGCCCAATAGCGGCGGCTCCTACGAGCAGTACTTC
TRBJ2-1	-	-	TRBV9	CASSVEAFGEQFF	TGTGCCAGCAGCGTAGAAGCCTTCGGTGAGCAGTTCTTC
TRBJ2-7	-	-	TRBV3-1	CASSQDRNEQYF	TGTGCCAGCAGCCAAGATAGGAACGAGCAGTACTTC
TRBJ2-1	-	-	TRBV7-8	CASSFLLRGARHNEQFF	TGTGCCAGCAGCTTCCTCCTCCGAGGAGCGAGGCACAATGAGCAGTTCTTC
TRBJ1-2	-	once	TRBV15	CATSRDLQISSYGYTF	TGTGCCACCAGCAGAGATCTCCAGATATCTTCTTATGGCTACACCTTC
TRBJ2-4	-	-	TRBV3-1	CASSEGSPDRVYF	TGTGCCAGCAGCGAAGGCAGTCCCGACCGAGTGTACTTC
TRBJ2-7	-	-	TRBV3-1	CASSQTTYEQYF	TGTGCCAGCAGCCAAACCACCTACGAGCAGTACTTC